These 23 T cell receptor beta chains were all obtained from the same sample, sequenced in a study of lymphopenia after photon versus proton radiotherapy. Assay used: immunoSEQ multiplex PCR; TCRdb lists only in-frame clones, some missing. The sample shows about 160,000 clones, about nine tenths of them seen only once. Sequencing used peripheral blood, obtained from a patient treated with photon-based radiotherapy. These receptor sequences come from a man aged 45-60 years with gastric cancer.

The V call is TRBV5-6, the J call TRBJ2-2; 7 bases are a match to TRBD1. V shed 4 bases, J shed 6 bases, and the junction held 6 bases outside the gene matches. This CDR3 has 14 residues. Per the germline V gene, CDR1 is SGHDT and CDR2 is YYEEEE. DNA for the CDR3: TGTGCCAGCAGCGGACGAACAGGGGCCGGGGAGCTGTTTTTT. This encodes CASSGRTGAGELFF. Combining the CDR3 with reference TRBV5-6 and TRBJ2-2 gives the whole variable domain DAGVTQSPTHLIKTRGQQVTLRCSPKSGHDTVSWYQQALGQGPQFIFQYYEEEERQRGNFPDRFSGHQFPNYSSELNVNALLLGDSALYLCASSGRTGAGELFFGEGSRLTVL.

Here the CDR3 reads CASSPGTTASAEQYF. The CDR3 nucleotides are TGTGCCAGCAGCCCCGGGACTACCGCCTCGGCGGAGCAGTACTTC. This chain joins TRBV7-2 and TRBJ2-7, with TRBD2 matching 7 bases. This CDR3 spans 15 amino acids. V trimming: 5 bases; J trimming: 7 bases; junction bases outside the gene matches: 14. Germline CDR1 SGHTA, CDR2 FQGNSA.

This chain links TRBV19 with TRBJ2-6; D is perhaps TRBD1 (6 bases). V lost 3 bases, J lost 3 bases, and 9 bases lay in between. The V gene's germline CDR1 is LNHDA and CDR2 SQIVND (reference sequence). The CDR3 covers 15 residues. The CDR3 region has the DNA TGTGCCAGTAGTATGGGGACAAGTGGGGCCAACGTCCTGACTTTC. This translates into CASSMGTSGANVLTF. Full variable domain (rest looked up from reference TRBV19 and TRBJ2-6): DGGITQSPKYLFRKEGQNVTLSCEQNLNHDAMYWYRQDPGQGLRLIYYSQIVNDFQKGDIAEGYSVSREKKESFPLTVTSAQKNPTAFYLCASSMGTSGANVLTFGAGSRLTVL.

The J gene is TRBJ2-3, the V gene TRBV7-8; the match to TRBD1 covers 8 bases. With 5 bases clipped from V and 5 bases from J, the junction kept 12 bases outside the gene matches. The CDR3 loop spans 16 amino acids. Germline assignment: CDR1 SGHVS and CDR2 FQNEAQ. The CDR3 spells CASSHPRGHLGDTQYF. CDR3 nucleotide sequence: TGTGCCAGCAGCCATCCCAGGGGGCATTTAGGAGATACGCAGTATTTT.

The rearrangement links TRBV5-1 to TRBJ2-2; 14 bases agree with TRBD2. CDR1 SGHRS and CDR2 YFSETQ come from the germline V gene. There are 17 residues in the CDR3. V gave up 4 bases and J gave up 6 bases; unmatched junction bases: 8. The CDR3 sequence: CASSGPGLAGAAGELFF. The CDR3 nucleotides read TGCGCCAGCAGCGGTCCGGGACTAGCGGGAGCGGCCGGGGAGCTGTTTTTT. Full variable domain (rest looked up from reference TRBV5-1 and TRBJ2-2): KAGVTQTPRYLIKTRGQQVTLSCSPISGHRSVSWYQQTPGQGLQFLFEYFSETQRNKGNFPGRFSGRQFSNSRSEMNVSTLELGDSALYLCASSGPGLAGAAGELFFGEGSRLTVL.

The rearrangement links TRBV7-2 to TRBJ2-3; 7 nucleotides match TRBD2. Trimming took 8 bases from V and 5 from J; bases not matched to a gene: 10. Germline CDR1 reads SGHTA; CDR2 reads FQGNSA. This CDR3 has 14 residues. The CDR3 is CASGATSRGDTQYF. DNA for the CDR3: TGTGCCAGCGGGGCGACTAGCCGGGGAGATACGCAGTATTTT.

As DNA, the CDR3 is TGTGCCAGCAGTCTCTCGACTAGTTCTGAGCAGTTCTTC. This encodes CASSLSTSSEQFF. The chain is built from TRBV6-6 and TRBJ2-1, with D tentatively TRBD2 (6 bases). Germline CDR1 MNHNY, CDR2 SVGAGI (reference sequence). The CDR3 is made up of 13 amino acids. V was pared by 5 bases and J by 9 bases, with 14 bases between.

J is TRBJ2-7 and V is TRBV29-1; 13 bases are a match to TRBD2. Germline trimming cut 3 bases from V and 3 bases from J; bases unmatched to any gene: 5. The CDR3 is made up of 15 amino acids. Germline V lookup: CDR1 SQVTM, CDR2 ANQGSEA. CDR3 in DNA: TGCAGCGTTGACCAGACTAGCGGGAGGTACTACGAGCAGTACTTC. This translates into CSVDQTSGRYYEQYF.

This sequence joins TRBV2 and TRBJ2-7, with D perhaps given as TRBD1 or TRBD2 (5 bases each). CDR1 SNHLY and CDR2 FYNNEI come from the germline V gene. V was cut by 6 bases and J by 4 bases, with 16 bases left in between. CDR3 size: 14 residues. This CDR3 reads CASREIRESYEQYF. For the CDR3, the DNA is TGTGCCAGCAGAGAGATCAGGGAGTCTTACGAGCAGTACTTC.

The chain has TRBV30 and TRBJ2-1; D unclear. Trimming took off 1 base at V and 9 bases at J, with 19 bases between the two ends. This CDR3 has 15 amino acids. Looked up from germline, CDR1 is GTSNPN and CDR2 is SVGIG (reference sequence). CDR3: CAWSEKRGVIGEQFF. CDR3 in DNA: TGTGCCTGGAGTGAAAAGCGAGGAGTGATTGGTGAGCAGTTCTTC.

This chain connects TRBV19 to TRBJ1-5; no reliable D call. Per the germline V gene, CDR1 is LNHDA and CDR2 is SQIVND (reference sequence). Trimming shortened V by 3 bases and J by 0 bases, and 3 bases separated the two germline ends. The CDR3 sequence is 13 residues long. The CDR3 coding sequence is TGTGCCAGTAGTATCAGTAGCAATCAGCCCCAGCATTTT. Protein sequence: CASSISSNQPQHF.

The rearrangement joins TRBV19 to TRBJ1-2, with D uncertain. The V end was cut by 5 bases, the J end by 1 base, with 11 bases between. The germline gives CDR1 LNHDA, CDR2 SQIVND (reference sequence). CDR3 size: 14 residues. The CDR3: CASSPTSGNYGYTF. CDR3 in DNA: TGTGCCAGTAGTCCGACCTCCGGTAACTATGGCTACACCTTC.

The chain carries TRBV9 and TRBJ1-2; weak D call: TRBD1 (5 bases). CDR3 length: 18 amino acids. Between the trimmed V and J ends, which lost 0 bases and 0 bases, there was a span of 18 bases. Germline CDR1 and CDR2: SGDLS and YYNGEE. The CDR3 bases are TGTGCCAGCAGCGTAGCGCAGGGACCCATTCTTTCTAACTATGGCTACACCTTC. Encoded protein: CASSVAQGPILSNYGYTF.

The chain recombines TRBV11-2 with TRBJ2-1; D unclear. V was cut by 2 bases and J by 4 bases, with 6 bases left in between. The CDR3 covers 13 residues. CDR1 is SGHAT and CDR2 is FQNNGV in the germline V gene. DNA of the CDR3: TGTGCCAGCAGCTTAATGGTGTACAATGAGCAGTTCTTC. It specifies CASSLMVYNEQFF.

The chain couples TRBV18 to TRBJ1-4, with D hard to call. Germline V gene sequence: CDR1 KGHSH, CDR2 LQKENI. The CDR3 covers 12 residues. Trimming shortened V by 3 bases and J by 8 bases, and 7 bases separated the two germline ends. The CDR3 sequence is CASSPREEKLFF. CDR3 sequence (DNA): TGTGCCAGCTCACCTAGGGAAGAAAAACTGTTTTTT.

The chain has TRBV5-5 and TRBJ1-5; the D is unclear. This CDR3 is built from 16 residues. Germline CDR1 reads SGHKS; CDR2 reads YYEKEE (reference sequence). Trimming left V 2 bases short and J 0 bases short, with 12 bases between. CDR3 in amino acids: CASSFSRVYSNQPQHF. The DNA for the CDR3 is TGTGCCAGCAGCTTTAGTCGGGTTTATAGCAATCAGCCCCAGCATTTT. Based on the CDR3 plus reference TRBV5-5 and TRBJ1-5, the full variable domain is DAGVTQSPTHLIKTRGQQVTLRCSPISGHKSVSWYQQVLGQGPQFIFQYYEKEERGRGNFPDRFSARQFPNYSSELNVNALLLGDSALYLCASSFSRVYSNQPQHFGDGTRLSIL.

This chain links TRBV6-5 with TRBJ1-5; no definite D call. Germline CDR1 reads MNHEY; CDR2 reads SVGAGI. Trimming shortened V by 6 bases and J by 1 base, and 13 bases separated the two germline ends. The CDR3 loop spans 15 amino acids. CDR3 bases: TGTGCCAGCAGACACGACCCGACCAGCAATCAGCCCCAGCATTTT. This codes for CASRHDPTSNQPQHF.

This rearrangement joins TRBV9 to TRBJ1-3; the D gene is possibly TRBD1 (6 bases). The CDR3 runs to 15 residues. V was cut by 4 bases and J by 4 bases, with 15 bases left in between. The germline CDR1 and CDR2 sequences are SGDLS and YYNGEE. The CDR3 region is CASSTVPGEGNTIYF. The CDR3 DNA sequence: TGTGCCAGCAGCACCGTGCCAGGGGAGGGAAACACCATATATTTT.

The V gene is TRBV5-1, the J gene TRBJ1-4, with a weak D call TRBD1 (6 bases). The CDR3 totals 16 residues. Trimming removed 5 bases from V and 2 bases from J, with 16 bases in between. CDR1 is SGHRS and CDR2 is YFSETQ in the germline V gene. CDR3 nucleotides: TGCGCCAGCAGTTTGCAACCACAGGGTACTAATGAAAAACTGTTTTTT. Amino acid sequence: CASSLQPQGTNEKLFF.

This clone is a singleton in its sample. The gene calls are TRBV18 and TRBJ2-5; 7 bases align to TRBD2. Per the germline V gene, CDR1 is KGHSH and CDR2 is LQKENI. V shed 5 bases, J shed 5 bases, and the junction held 11 bases outside the gene matches. The CDR3 is made up of 15 amino acids. Here the CDR3 reads CASSSRTGGGETQYF. The CDR3 DNA reads TGTGCCAGCTCATCCCGGACGGGAGGAGGCGAGACCCAGTACTTC. The entire variable domain, with the rest obtained from reference TRBV18 and TRBJ2-5, is as follows: NAGVMQNPRHLVRRRGQEARLRCSPMKGHSHVYWYRQLPEEGLKFMVYLQKENIIDESGMPKERFSAEFPKEGPSILRIQQVVRGDSAAYFCASSSRTGGGETQYFGPGTRLLVL.

V usage is TRBV7-8 and J usage is TRBJ2-6, with 7 bases matching TRBD1. The germline CDR1 and CDR2 sequences are SGHVS and FQNEAQ. CDR3 size: 17 residues. The V and J ends lost 5 bases and 4 bases, in that order; junction bases with no gene match: 11. The DNA for the CDR3 is TGTGCCAGCAGCCCAGAGACAGGGAAAGCAGGGGCCAACGTCCTGACTTTC. Translation: CASSPETGKAGANVLTF.

The V and J genes are TRBV6-5 and TRBJ2-2; D is undetermined. V was trimmed by 0 bases and J by 1 base, leaving 3 bases between them. Germline V gene sequence: CDR1 MNHEY, CDR2 SVGAGI. The CDR3 runs to 14 residues. The CDR3 DNA follows: TGTGCCAGCAGTTACTCGAGGAACACCGGGGAGCTGTTTTTT. Translation gives CASSYSRNTGELFF.

This clone was counted many times. J is TRBJ1-4 and V is TRBV5-1, with D perhaps matching TRBD1 (5 bases). Between the trimmed V and J ends, which lost 0 bases and 7 bases, there was a span of 13 bases. This CDR3 has 15 residues. Germline assignment: CDR1 SGHRS and CDR2 YFSETQ. The CDR3 DNA reads as TGCGCCAGCAGCTTGGGTTCAGGGAAGTTTGAAAAACTGTTTTTT. Translation gives CASSLGSGKFEKLFF. The whole variable domain, filled in from reference TRBV5-1 and TRBJ1-4, reads KAGVTQTPRYLIKTRGQQVTLSCSPISGHRSVSWYQQTPGQGLQFLFEYFSETQRNKGNFPGRFSGRQFSNSRSEMNVSTLELGDSALYLCASSLGSGKFEKLFFGSGTQLSVL.